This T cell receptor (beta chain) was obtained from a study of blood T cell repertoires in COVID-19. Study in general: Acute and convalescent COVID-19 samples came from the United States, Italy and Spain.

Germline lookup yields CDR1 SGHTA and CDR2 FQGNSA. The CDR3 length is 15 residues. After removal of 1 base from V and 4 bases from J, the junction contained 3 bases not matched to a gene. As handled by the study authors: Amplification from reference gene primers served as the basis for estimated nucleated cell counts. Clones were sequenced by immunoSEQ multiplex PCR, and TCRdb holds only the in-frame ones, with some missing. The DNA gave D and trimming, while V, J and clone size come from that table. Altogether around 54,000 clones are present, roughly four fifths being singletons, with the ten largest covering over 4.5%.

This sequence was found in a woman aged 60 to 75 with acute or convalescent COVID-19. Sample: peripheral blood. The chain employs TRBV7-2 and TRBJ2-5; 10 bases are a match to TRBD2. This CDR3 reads CASSLELAGRETQYF. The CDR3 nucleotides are TGTGCCAGCAGCTTAGAACTAGCGGGGAGAGAGACCCAGTACTTC. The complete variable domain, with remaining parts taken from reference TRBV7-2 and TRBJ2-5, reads GAGVSQSPSNKVTEKGKDVELRCDPISGHTALYWYRQSLGQGLEFLIYFQGNSAPDKSGLPSDRFSAERTGGSVSTLTIQRTQQEDSAVYLCASSLELAGRETQYFGPGTRLLVL.